This TCR beta chain was identified during a study of blood T cell repertoires in COVID-19. Profiled with immunoSEQ multiplex PCR; TCRdb holds only in-frame clones, not every one. The sample contains about 230,000 clones, approximately 85% of which appear only once. The CDR3 runs 17 residues. Germline loops: CDR1 MGHRA, CDR2 YSYEKL. The V end was cut by 3 bases, the J end by 8 bases, with 25 bases between. Seattle enrolled patients during active infection and tracked them longitudinally. Sequencing was performed on peripheral blood. The chain joins TRBV4-1 to TRBJ1-2; no clear D. This sequence originates from a man aged 45 to 65 with COVID-19, enrolled during active disease. This CDR3 reads CASSHLGTPRAFDGYTF. Here the CDR3 DNA reads TGCGCCAGCAGCCACCTTGGAACACCGCGGGCGTTTGACGGCTACACCTTC.